This T cell receptor (beta chain) was identified in a study of T cell responses to AZD1222 COVID-19 vaccine (dated by TCRdb to about 2021). About the full investigation: AZD1222 recipients with second doses at about 4 weeks or about 12 weeks were pooled, because spike-specific TCR depth and breadth did not differ between schedules. Trial participants were enrolled by age into 18-55, 56-69 and 70-plus year subgroups, with around 150, 28 and 57 TCR-sequenced participants respectively. A total of more than 230 trial participants underwent TCR sequencing, of whom 207 had received two doses of AZD1222 and about 25 had received two doses of the MenACWY control vaccine. Points the paper makes about the study in general: Participants were mostly white British, with more females than males. The authors suggested clonal diversity may have been underestimated. In the small 56-69-year group, the increase in depth fell short of significance, most likely because of low power. Nearly half of unique spike-specific TCRs reportedly recognized epitopes outside regions mutated in the B.1.351 and B.1.1.7 variants. Conclusions about previously exposed vaccinees are limited because only five to seven AZD1222 recipients were SARS-CoV-2 seropositive at baseline. A significant rise in spike-specific TCR breadth and depth was observed after two AZD1222 doses relative to day 0 and relative to MenACWY recipients. CD4 TCRs associated with the vaccine covered the entire spike protein, and the dominant responses were in regions 160-218 and 743-854. Because no day 14 peak-response samples were available, repertoires were characterized only after the peak T cell response.

Comments on this clone: Its cognate antigen has yet to be identified. Base qualities are not at hand, and no much larger clone is one base apart.

The CDR3 regions of human TCRbeta chains were analyzed by immunosequencing. The study's own analysis went as follows. Repertoire TCRs were matched against a reference library of SARS-CoV-2-specific TCRs generated with the MIRA antigen-specificity platform. Breadth meant the fraction of unique TCRs that were SARS-CoV-2-associated, whereas depth meant the fraction of total T cells that were SARS-CoV-2-associated. Using the MIRA data, each spike-specific TCR was assigned both to the spike region to which the TCR was reactive and to a CD4 or CD8 class. Log10-transformed breadth and depth values were compared by one-way ANOVA with Sidak's multiple comparisons tests. In TCRdb, the immuneACCESS table is reduced to in-frame sequences with V and J assigned. These tables do not hold every clone; where another copy was compared, an unresolved V gene accounts for under half, and the others remain unexplained. The V and J calls and clone size were taken over from that table, and D and trimming were inferred from the DNA. The sample table shows roughly 120,000 clones, and around 85% are seen once. The ten largest clones take up around 2.4% of the sample.

CDR1 and CDR2 are drawn from the germline V gene: SGHVS, FNYEAQ. CDR3 length: 15 amino acids, cysteine to phenylalanine. Left in the record is the CDR3 DNA by itself, 45 bases read in frame from the first base. The trim is 1 base for V and 2 bases for J, with a gap of 11 bases between the germline ends. In light of the paper, this sample's time point label describes: baseline before first vaccination. Vaccinee samples were obtained from the UK trials COV001 and COV002, which included a single-blind randomized controlled phase 2/3 trial of AZD1222 (ChAdOx1 nCoV-19) in healthy adults. For TCRbeta chain sequencing, PBMC samples were collected from trial participants at day 0 and at day 28 after the second dose.

The chain links TRBV7-6 with TRBJ1-2; no D segment can be confidently identified. Specimen: peripheral blood, collected on day 0 of AZD1222 vaccination. The sequence was collected from an adult in good health. CDR3 reads: CASSLDPSPNYGYTF. In nucleotides, the sequence is TGTGCCAGCAGCTTAGACCCCTCGCCCAACTATGGCTACACCTTC.